The clone carrying this T cell receptor (beta chain) was seen a single time. Trimming removed 5 bases from V and 5 bases from J, with 15 bases in between. The CDR3 covers 14 residues. Germline V lookup: CDR1 ENHRY, CDR2 SYGVKD. The data originate from a study of blood T cell repertoires in COVID-19. Background on the study: Sites across the United States, Italy and Spain contributed samples from acute and convalescent COVID-19. Sample material is recorded as cDNA or gDNA derived from T cells, B-cell-depleted T cells, or PBMCs.

Authors' processing steps: Amplification of reference gene primers provided the estimated nucleated cell counts. Method: immunoSEQ multiplex PCR; TCRdb's copy keeps in-frame clones and lacks some. D and trimming come from the DNA, and the V and J calls and clone size come from that table. The repertoire holds about 75,000 clones, with around 88% as singletons. Those enrolled in Seattle joined during active infection and were followed longitudinally afterward. Material: peripheral blood. This chain connects TRBV10-3 to TRBJ1-1; D unresolved. The origin of this receptor is an elderly man with COVID-19, enrolled during active disease. The CDR3 region is CAISLGLTGTEAFF. The CDR3, as DNA: TGTGCCATCAGTCTAGGGTTGACGGGGACTGAAGCTTTCTTT.